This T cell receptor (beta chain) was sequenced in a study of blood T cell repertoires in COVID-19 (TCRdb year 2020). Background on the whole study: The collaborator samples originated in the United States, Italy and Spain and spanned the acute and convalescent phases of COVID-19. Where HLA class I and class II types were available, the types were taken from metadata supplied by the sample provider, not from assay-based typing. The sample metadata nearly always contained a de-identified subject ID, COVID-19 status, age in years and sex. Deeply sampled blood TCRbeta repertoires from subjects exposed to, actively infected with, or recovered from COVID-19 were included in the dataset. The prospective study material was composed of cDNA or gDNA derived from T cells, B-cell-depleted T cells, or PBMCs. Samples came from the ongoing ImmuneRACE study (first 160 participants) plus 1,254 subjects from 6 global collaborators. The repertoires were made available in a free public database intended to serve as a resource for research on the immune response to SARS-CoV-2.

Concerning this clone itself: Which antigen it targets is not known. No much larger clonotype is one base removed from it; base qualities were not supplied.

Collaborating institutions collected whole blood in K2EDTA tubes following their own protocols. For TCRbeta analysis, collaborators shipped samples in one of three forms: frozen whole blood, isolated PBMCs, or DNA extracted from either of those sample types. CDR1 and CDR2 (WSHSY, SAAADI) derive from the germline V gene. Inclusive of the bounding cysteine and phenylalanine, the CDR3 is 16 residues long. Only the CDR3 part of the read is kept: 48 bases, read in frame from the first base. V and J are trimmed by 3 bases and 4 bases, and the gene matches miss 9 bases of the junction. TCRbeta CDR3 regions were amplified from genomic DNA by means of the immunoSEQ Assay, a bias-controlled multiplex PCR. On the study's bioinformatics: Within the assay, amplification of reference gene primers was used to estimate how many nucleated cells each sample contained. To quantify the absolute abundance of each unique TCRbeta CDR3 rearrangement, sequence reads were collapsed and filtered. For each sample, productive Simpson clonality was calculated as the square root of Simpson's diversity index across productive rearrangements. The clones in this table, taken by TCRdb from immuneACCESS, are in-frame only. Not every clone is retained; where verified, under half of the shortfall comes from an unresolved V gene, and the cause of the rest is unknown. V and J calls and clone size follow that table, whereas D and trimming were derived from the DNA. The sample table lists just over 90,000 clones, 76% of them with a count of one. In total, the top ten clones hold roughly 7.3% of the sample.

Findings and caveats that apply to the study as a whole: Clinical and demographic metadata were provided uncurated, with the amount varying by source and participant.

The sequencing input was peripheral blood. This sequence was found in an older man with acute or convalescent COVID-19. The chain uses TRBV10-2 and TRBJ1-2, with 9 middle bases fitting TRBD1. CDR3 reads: CASSERGQGVVYGYTF. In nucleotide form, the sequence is TGCGCCAGCAGTGAAAGGGGACAGGGAGTTGTCTATGGCTACACCTTC.